Listed here is a single TCR beta chain. From germline, CDR1 is MNHEY and CDR2 SVGAGI. V was cut by 6 bases and J by 5 bases, with 17 bases left in between. The CDR3 has 15 amino acids. The data derive from a study of cytomegalovirus exposure and HLA in healthy donors. The PCR was carried out with 60 Vbeta primers and 13 Jbeta primers. The protocol was immunoSEQ multiplex PCR, while the TCRdb copy is restricted to in-frame clones and leaves out a portion. The profile covers over 80,000 clones, with 82% appearing a single time and around 3.7% taken by the ten largest. The V and J genes are TRBV6-5 and TRBJ2-1; D is possibly TRBD2 (6 bases). The specimen was PBMCs. The TCR comes from a man aged 25 to 45 in good health and CMV-seropositive. The CDR3 nucleotides are TGTGCCAGCAGCCCTACGAGGGAGGCAAACAATGAGCAGTTCTTC. Translating it yields CASSPTREANNEQFF.